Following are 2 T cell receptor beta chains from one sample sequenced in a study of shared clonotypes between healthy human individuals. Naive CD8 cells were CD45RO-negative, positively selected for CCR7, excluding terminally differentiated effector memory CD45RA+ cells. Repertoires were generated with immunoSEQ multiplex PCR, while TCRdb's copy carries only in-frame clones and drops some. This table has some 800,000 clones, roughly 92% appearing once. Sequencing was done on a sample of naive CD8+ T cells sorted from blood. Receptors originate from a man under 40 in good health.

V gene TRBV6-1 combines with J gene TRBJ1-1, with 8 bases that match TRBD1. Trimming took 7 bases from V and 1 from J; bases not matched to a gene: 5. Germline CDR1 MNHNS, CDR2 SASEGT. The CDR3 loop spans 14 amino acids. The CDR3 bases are TGTGCCAGCAATGACAGGGGCGGGAACACTGAAGCTTTCTTT. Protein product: CASNDRGGNTEAFF.

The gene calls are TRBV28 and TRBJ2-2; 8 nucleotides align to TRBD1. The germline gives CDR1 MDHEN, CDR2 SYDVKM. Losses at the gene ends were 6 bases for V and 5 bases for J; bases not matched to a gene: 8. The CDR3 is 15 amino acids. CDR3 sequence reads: CASSSDRGGTGELFF. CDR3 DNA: TGTGCCAGCAGCTCCGACAGGGGAGGAACCGGGGAGCTGTTTTTT.